A selection of T cell receptor beta chains follows, all from one sample in a study of blood T cell repertoires in COVID-19. Profiled with immunoSEQ multiplex PCR; TCRdb holds only in-frame clones, not every one. The top ten clones hold 1% of a sample with a few hundred thousand clones, roughly 87% of them seen once. The sequenced material came from peripheral blood. The receptor set was obtained from a man aged 50-60 years with active or convalescent COVID-19. Each CDR3 is given with its conserved first and last residue. The D gene is left open where the match is weak. The size of a clone is reported for some rows only, either as once, few or many, or as a class for expanded clones.

abundance	d_gene	v_gene	j_gene	CDR3nt	CDR3aa
-	TRBD2	TRBV18	TRBJ2-3	TGTGCCAGCTCACCGAACTTAGCGGGAGCTGGGGATACGCAGTATTTT	CASSPNLAGAGDTQYF
once	-	TRBV14	TRBJ1-6	TGTGCCAGCAGCCAGGCCGACTCCTATAATTCACCCCTCCACTTT	CASSQADSYNSPLHF
-	TRBD1	TRBV5-1	TRBJ2-1	TGCGCCAGCAGCGACCCTCAGGGGGACAATGAGCAGTTCTTC	CASSDPQGDNEQFF
-	-	TRBV11-2	TRBJ2-3	TGTGCCAGCAGCTCTGGGCTCCGTTCAGATACGCAGTATTTT	CASSSGLRSDTQYF
-	-	TRBV2	TRBJ1-6	TGTGCCAGCAGTGGAACCGGAGGGGGGGCGAGTTCACCCCTCCACTTT	CASSGTGGGASSPLHF
-	TRBD1	TRBV28	TRBJ2-7	TGTGCCAGCAGACCGGGACAGACCTACGAGCAGTACTTC	CASRPGQTYEQYF
-	TRBD1	TRBV10-3	TRBJ1-3	TGTGCCATCAGTGACCCCGGGGTATCGACAGGGCCAAACACCATATATTTT	CAISDPGVSTGPNTIYF
-	-	TRBV28	TRBJ2-7	TGTGCCAGCAGTTTGCCCTCGGGAAGCTCCTACGAGCAGTACTTC	CASSLPSGSSYEQYF
-	-	TRBV19	TRBJ1-5	TGTGCCAGTAGTAGGGAGGGTACAAAGCCCCAGCATTTT	CASSREGTKPQHF
-	TRBD1	TRBV7-2	TRBJ1-1	TGTGCCAGCAGCCCTCCCAACAGGGGGCAGACTGAAGCTTTCTTT	CASSPPNRGQTEAFF
-	-	TRBV18	TRBJ2-1	TGTGCCAGCTCACCTTCACGGTACAATGAGCAGTTCTTC	CASSPSRYNEQFF
-	-	TRBV6-5	TRBJ1-2	TGTGCCAGCAGTTATACGAGGACAGATCGCGGCTATGGCTACACCTTC	CASSYTRTDRGYGYTF